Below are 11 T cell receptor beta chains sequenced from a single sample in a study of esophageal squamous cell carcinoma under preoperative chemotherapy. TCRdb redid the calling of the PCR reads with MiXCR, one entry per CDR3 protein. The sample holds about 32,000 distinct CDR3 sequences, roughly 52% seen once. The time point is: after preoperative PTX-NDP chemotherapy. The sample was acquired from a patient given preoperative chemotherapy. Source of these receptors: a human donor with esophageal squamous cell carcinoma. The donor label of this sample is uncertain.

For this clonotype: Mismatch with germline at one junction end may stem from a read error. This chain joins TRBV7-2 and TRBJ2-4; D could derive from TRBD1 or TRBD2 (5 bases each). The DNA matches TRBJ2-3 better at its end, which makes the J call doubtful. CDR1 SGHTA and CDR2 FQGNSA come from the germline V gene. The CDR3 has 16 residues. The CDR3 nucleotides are TGTGCCAGCCGCTTTCCGGGGCGGCGAGCCAAAAACACGCAGTATTTT. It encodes CASRFPGRRAKNTQYF.

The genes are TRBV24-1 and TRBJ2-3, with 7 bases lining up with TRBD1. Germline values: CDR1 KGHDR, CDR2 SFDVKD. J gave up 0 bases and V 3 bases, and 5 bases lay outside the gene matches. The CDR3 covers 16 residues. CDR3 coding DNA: TGTGCCACCAGTGATCTCAGGGGGTACAGCACAGATACGCAGTATTTT. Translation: CATSDLRGYSTDTQYF.

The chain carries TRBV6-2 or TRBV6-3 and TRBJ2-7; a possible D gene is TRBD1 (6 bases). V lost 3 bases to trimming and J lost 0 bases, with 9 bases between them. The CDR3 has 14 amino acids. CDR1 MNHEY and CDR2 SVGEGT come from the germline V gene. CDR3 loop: CASSYHRVSYEQYF. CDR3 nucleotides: TGTGCCAGCAGTTATCACAGGGTCTCCTACGAGCAGTACTTC.

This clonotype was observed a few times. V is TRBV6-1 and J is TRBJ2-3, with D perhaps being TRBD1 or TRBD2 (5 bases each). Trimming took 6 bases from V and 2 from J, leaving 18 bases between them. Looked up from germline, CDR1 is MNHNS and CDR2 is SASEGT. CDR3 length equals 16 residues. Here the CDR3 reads CASSRRLSGTTDTQYF. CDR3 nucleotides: TGTGCCAGCAGCCGGCGTTTGTCAGGGACCACAGATACGCAGTATTTT.

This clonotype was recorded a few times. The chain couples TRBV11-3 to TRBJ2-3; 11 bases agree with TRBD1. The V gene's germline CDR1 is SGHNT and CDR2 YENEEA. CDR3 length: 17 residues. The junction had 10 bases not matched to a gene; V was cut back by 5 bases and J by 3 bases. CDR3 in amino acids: CASSQAAGTGGTDTQYF. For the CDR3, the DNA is TGTGCCAGCAGCCAAGCCGCCGGGACAGGGGGGACAGATACGCAGTATTTT.

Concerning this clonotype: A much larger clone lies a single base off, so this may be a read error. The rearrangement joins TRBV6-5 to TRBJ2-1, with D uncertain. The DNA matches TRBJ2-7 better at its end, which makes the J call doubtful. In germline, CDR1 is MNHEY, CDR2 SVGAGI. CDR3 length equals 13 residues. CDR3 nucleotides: TGTGCCAGCAGTTTCTCGGCCTACAATGAGCAGTACTTC. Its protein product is CASSFSAYNEQYF.

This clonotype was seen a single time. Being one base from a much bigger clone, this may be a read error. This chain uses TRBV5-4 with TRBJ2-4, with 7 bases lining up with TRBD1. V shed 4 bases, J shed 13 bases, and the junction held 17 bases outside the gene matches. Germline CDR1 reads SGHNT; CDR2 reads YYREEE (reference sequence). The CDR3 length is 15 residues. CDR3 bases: TGTGCCAGCAGCCTAAGACAGGGTTCCTACAATGAGCAGTACTTC. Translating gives CASSLRQGSYNEQYF.

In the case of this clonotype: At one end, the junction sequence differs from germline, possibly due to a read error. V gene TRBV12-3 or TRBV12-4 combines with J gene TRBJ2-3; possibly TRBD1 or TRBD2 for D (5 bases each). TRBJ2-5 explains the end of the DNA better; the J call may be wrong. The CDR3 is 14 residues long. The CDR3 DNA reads TGTGCGGGGACCGCGCCCGGGGCCCAAGACACCCAGTACTTC. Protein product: CAGTAPGAQDTQYF.

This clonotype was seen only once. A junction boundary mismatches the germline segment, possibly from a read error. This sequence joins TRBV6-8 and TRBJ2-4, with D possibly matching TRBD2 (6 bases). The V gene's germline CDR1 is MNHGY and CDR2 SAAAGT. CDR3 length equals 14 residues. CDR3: CGGTGVGAKNMQYF. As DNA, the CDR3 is TGCGGCGGCACGGGGGTGGGAGCCAAAAACATGCAGTACTTT.

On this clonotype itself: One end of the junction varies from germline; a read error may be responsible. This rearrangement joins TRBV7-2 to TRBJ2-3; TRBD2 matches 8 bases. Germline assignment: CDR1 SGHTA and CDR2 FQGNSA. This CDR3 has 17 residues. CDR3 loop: CASSPGTGGSGTDTQYF. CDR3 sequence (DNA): TGTGCCAGCAGCCCAGGGACGGGGGGGAGCGGCACAGATACGCAGTATTTC.

CDR3 sequence (DNA): TGTGCCAGCAGCTTATCGGGAAATGAAAAACTGTTTTTT. Protein product: CASSLSGNEKLFF. The chain joins TRBV11-1 to TRBJ1-4; D is undetermined. V dropped 2 bases and J dropped 5 bases, with 6 bases sitting between them. The CDR3 loop spans 13 amino acids. In germline, CDR1 is SGHAT, CDR2 FQDESV (reference sequence).